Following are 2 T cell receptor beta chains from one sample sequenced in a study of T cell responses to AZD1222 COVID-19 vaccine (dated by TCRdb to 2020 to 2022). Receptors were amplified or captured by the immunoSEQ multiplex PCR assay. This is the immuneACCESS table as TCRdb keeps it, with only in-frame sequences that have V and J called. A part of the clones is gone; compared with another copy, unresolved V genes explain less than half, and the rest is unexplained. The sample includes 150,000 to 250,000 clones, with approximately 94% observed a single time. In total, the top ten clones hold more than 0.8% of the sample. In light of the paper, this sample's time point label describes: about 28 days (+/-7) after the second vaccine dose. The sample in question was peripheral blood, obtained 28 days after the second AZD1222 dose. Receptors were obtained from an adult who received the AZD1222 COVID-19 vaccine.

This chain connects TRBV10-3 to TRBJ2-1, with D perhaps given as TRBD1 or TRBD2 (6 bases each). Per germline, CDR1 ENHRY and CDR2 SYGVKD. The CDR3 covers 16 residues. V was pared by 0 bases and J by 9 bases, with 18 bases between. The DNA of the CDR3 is TGTGCCATCAGTGAGTCGGGGGCGCTCAACGGGGGTGAGCAGTTCTTC. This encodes CAISESGALNGGEQFF.

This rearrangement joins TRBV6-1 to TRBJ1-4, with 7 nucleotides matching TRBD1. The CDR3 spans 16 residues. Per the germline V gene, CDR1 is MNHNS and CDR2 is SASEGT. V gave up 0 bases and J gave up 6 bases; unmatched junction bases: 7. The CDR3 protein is CASSEASGGLYEKLFF. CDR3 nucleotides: TGTGCCAGCAGTGAAGCGTCAGGGGGATTATATGAAAAACTGTTTTTT.